This TCR beta chain was identified in a study of CD8 T cells in Susac syndrome. There are 14 residues in the CDR3. V gave up 4 bases and J gave up 2 bases, with 13 bases separating them. Per germline, CDR1 SGDLS and CDR2 YYNGEE. Random-hexamer reverse transcription was applied to roughly 0.45 to 1 ug RNA. TCRdb re-called the immunoSEQ multiplex PCR reads through MiXCR, storing one row per CDR3 protein. The table lists some 57,000 distinct CDR3 sequences, roughly nine tenths of them singletons, with roughly 0.2% in the top ten. The clonotype was recovered from a human donor in good health. The sequencing input was CD8+ T cells from PBMCs. This chain uses TRBV9 with TRBJ2-7; D might be TRBD1 (6 bases). This CDR3 is CASSIRTDTYEQYF. The CDR3 DNA reads as TGTGCCAGCAGCATAAGGACAGACACCTACGAGCAGTACTTC.